This T cell receptor (beta chain) derives from a study of siplizumab effects on memory and regulatory T cells. Study outcomes and limitations: Researchers did not confirm the suppressive function of proliferating Tregs from siplizumab cultures. Relative to controls at roughly 27%, mappable alloreactive CD4+ clones exhibited a mean Treg-derived proportion of approximately 70% with siplizumab.

In regard to this clone: No antigen is known for it.

This CDR3 spans 13 amino acids. Trimming took 0 bases from V and 5 from J, leaving 7 bases between them. CDR1 is MNHEY and CDR2 is SVGAGI in the germline V gene. Assaying covered roughly 100,000 TCR templates per sample. Produced via immunoSEQ multiplex PCR; TCRdb's table is partial and in-frame only. The data contain some 100,000 clones, around 90% of them seen just once; the ten biggest clones take up 12%. Sequenced material: non-Treg CD4+ T cells sorted from blood. The clonotype was recovered from a human donor in good health. The V and J genes are TRBV6-5 and TRBJ2-5; D remains ambiguous. Here the CDR3 reads CASSYSISETQYF. The CDR3 bases are TGTGCCAGCAGTTACTCGATTAGCGAGACCCAGTACTTC.